These 22 T cell receptor beta chains were sequenced from one sample in a study of cytotoxic CD8 clonotypes in ibrutinib-treated CLL. Using immunoSEQ multiplex PCR, the repertoire was profiled, and TCRdb retains in-frame clones only, with some absent. The sample includes 130,000 or so clones, around three quarters of them seen just once. The sample in question was PBMCs, obtained after 12 months of ibrutinib treatment. The receptors were gathered from a human donor with chronic lymphocytic leukemia.

The genes are TRBV19 and TRBJ2-7, with 10 bases lining up with TRBD2. V trimming: 2 bases; J trimming: 4 bases; junction bases outside the gene matches: 5. The CDR3 is 15 residues long. CDR1 is LNHDA, CDR2 SQIVND, per germline (reference sequence). CDR3 in DNA: TGTGCCAGTAGTATACTAGCGGGAGAAGGGTACGAGCAGTACTTC. This codes for CASSILAGEGYEQYF.

This clone was seen a few times. The J gene is TRBJ1-2, the V gene TRBV28, with 8 bases matching TRBD1. The CDR3 is 19 residues long. Germline assignment: CDR1 MDHEN and CDR2 SYDVKM. Trimming at V came to 6 bases and at J to 1 base, leaving 19 bases not matched to a gene. The CDR3 sequence: CASSGPPDRAFRYNYGYTF. CDR3 coding DNA: TGTGCCAGCAGCGGCCCTCCGGACAGGGCGTTTCGTTATAACTATGGCTACACCTTC.

J is TRBJ2-5 and V is TRBV9; TRBD2 agrees at 10 bases. This CDR3 spans 13 amino acids. Per germline, CDR1 SGDLS and CDR2 YYNGEE. The J segment lost 5 bases and the V segment lost 9 bases, leaving 7 bases of the junction unmatched. The CDR3: CATRAGGPETQYF. CDR3 bases: TGTGCCACCAGAGCGGGGGGGCCGGAGACCCAGTACTTC. Full variable domain (rest looked up from reference TRBV9 and TRBJ2-5): DSGVTQTPKHLITATGQRVTLRCSPRSGDLSVYWYQQSLDQGLQFLIQYYNGEERAKGNILERFSAQQFPDLHSELNLSSLELGDSALYFCATRAGGPETQYFGPGTRLLVL.

J is TRBJ2-1 and V is TRBV15, with no clear D. The V gene's germline CDR1 is LNHNV and CDR2 YYDKDF (reference sequence). The CDR3 loop spans 16 amino acids. Trimming removed 5 bases from V and 1 base from J, with 15 bases in between. The CDR3 spells CATSSDSYPSYNEQFF. The CDR3 coding sequence is TGTGCCACCAGCTCCGATTCTTACCCTTCCTACAATGAGCAGTTCTTC.

The chain has TRBV5-1 and TRBJ2-7, with a possible D match to TRBD1 (5 bases). Germline V gives CDR1 SGHRS, CDR2 YFSETQ. V was clipped by 0 bases and J by 2 bases, with 15 bases between them. This CDR3 contains 16 residues. The CDR3: CASSLVGAGAAYEQYF. CDR3 nucleotide sequence: TGCGCCAGCAGCTTGGTAGGGGCAGGCGCAGCCTACGAGCAGTACTTC.

The chain combines TRBV19 with TRBJ1-6, with D uncertain. CDR3 length: 15 residues. Per germline, CDR1 LNHDA and CDR2 SQIVND (reference sequence). V lost 8 bases, J lost 10 bases, and 21 bases lay in between. The DNA of the CDR3 is TGTGCCAGTTCTGTCCCCCAATCAGAACGGTCACCCCTCCACTTT. It is translated as CASSVPQSERSPLHF. Looking up the rest from reference TRBV19 and TRBJ1-6 gives the full variable domain: DGGITQSPKYLFRKEGQNVTLSCEQNLNHDAMYWYRQDPGQGLRLIYYSQIVNDFQKGDIAEGYSVSREKKESFPLTVTSAQKNPTAFYLCASSVPQSERSPLHFGNGTRLTVT.

The CDR3 DNA reads TGTGCCAGCAGCTTTCAGGGCTACGAGCAGTACTTC. Protein product: CASSFQGYEQYF. The chain couples TRBV7-2 to TRBJ2-7; tentatively, D is TRBD1 (5 bases). The length of the CDR3 is 12 residues. V was trimmed by 3 bases and J by 3 bases, leaving 6 bases between them. From germline, CDR1 is SGHTA and CDR2 FQGNSA.

The rearrangement joins TRBV11-3 to TRBJ1-1, with TRBD1 identical over 8 bases. V gave up 4 bases and J gave up 0 bases; unmatched junction bases: 4. The length of the CDR3 is 15 residues. The germline V gene encodes CDR1 SGHNT and CDR2 YENEEA. The CDR3 nucleotides are TGTGCCAGCAGCTCGAACAGGGGGGTGAACACTGAAGCTTTCTTT. This sequence encodes CASSSNRGVNTEAFF.

The genes are TRBV6-6 and TRBJ2-7, with D possibly TRBD1 on 6 matching bases. The CDR3 sequence is 14 residues long. Germline V lookup: CDR1 MNHNY, CDR2 SVGAGI (reference sequence). V was trimmed by 2 bases and J by 2 bases, leaving 10 bases between them. The CDR3 here is CASSYATGTYEQYF. The CDR3 coding sequence is TGTGCCAGCAGTTACGCGACAGGTACCTACGAGCAGTACTTC.

The rearrangement uses TRBV18 and TRBJ1-4, with TRBD1 matching over 7 bases. Germline CDR1 and CDR2: KGHSH and LQKENI. V gave up 4 bases and J gave up 0 bases; unmatched junction bases: 5. The CDR3 extends over 16 amino acids. CDR3 DNA sequence: TGTGCCAGCTCACAACGACAGGGAACAACTAATGAAAAACTGTTTTTT. Its translation is CASSQRQGTTNEKLFF.

The chain employs TRBV15 and TRBJ2-7; 8 bases are a match to TRBD2. Germline V gene lookup returns CDR1 LNHNV and CDR2 YYDKDF (reference sequence). J gave up 3 bases and V 5 bases, and 9 bases lay outside the gene matches. This CDR3 has 15 residues. The chain's CDR3 is CATSSPGGAYYEQYF. The CDR3 nucleotides read TGTGCCACCAGCTCCCCCGGGGGGGCCTACTACGAGCAGTACTTC.

This rearrangement joins TRBV11-2 to TRBJ2-5, with 7 bases matching TRBD1. J lost 5 bases, V lost 0 bases, and 6 bases had no gene match. The CDR3 runs 15 residues. CDR1 and CDR2 (germline): SGHAT, FQNNGV. The CDR3 reads CASSLDARGRETQYF. The CDR3 DNA reads as TGTGCCAGCAGCTTAGATGCAAGGGGGCGGGAGACCCAGTACTTC.

The J gene is TRBJ1-2, the V gene TRBV5-6, with TRBD1 identical over 8 bases. The germline gives CDR1 SGHDT, CDR2 YYEEEE. With V trimmed by 3 bases and J by 8 bases, 6 bases remained unmatched. The CDR3 has 13 amino acids. The chain's CDR3 is CASSYRGYSGYTF. Here the CDR3 DNA reads TGTGCCAGCAGCTACAGGGGGTACAGCGGCTACACCTTC.

The chain links TRBV19 to TRBJ2-3; 12 bases are a match to TRBD2. CDR1 and CDR2 from the germline V gene are LNHDA and SQIVND (reference sequence). The ends lost 6 bases at V and 7 bases at J; junction bases unmatched: 5. This CDR3 contains 14 residues. This CDR3 reads CASRLAGGRNTQYF. The DNA of the CDR3 is TGTGCCAGTAGGCTAGCGGGGGGGAGAAATACGCAGTATTTT.

V usage is TRBV28 and J usage is TRBJ2-7; 8 positions agree with TRBD1. V dropped 7 bases and J dropped 3; count of bases not matched to a gene: 8. CDR3 length: 14 residues. Germline-derived CDR1 and CDR2 are MDHEN and SYDVKM. As DNA, the CDR3 is TGTGCCAGCACTTCCGGGACAGGTTACTACGAGCAGTACTTC. Translating it yields CASTSGTGYYEQYF.

The CDR3 region is CASSLVGSDTQYF. The DNA of the CDR3 is TGTGCCAGCAGTCTTGTGGGATCAGATACGCAGTATTTT. The rearrangement uses TRBV6-1 and TRBJ2-3; the D is unclear. This CDR3 spans 13 amino acids. V was trimmed by 5 bases and J by 4 bases, leaving 10 bases between them. CDR1 is MNHNS, CDR2 SASEGT, per germline.

The CDR3 is CASSPPGETQYF. The CDR3 nucleotides read TGTGCCAGCAGCCCCCCGGGGGAGACCCAGTACTTC. The rearrangement links TRBV7-2 to TRBJ2-5, with a possible D match to TRBD2 (5 bases). The CDR3 consists of 12 residues. Germline CDR1 and CDR2: SGHTA and FQGNSA. Trimming shortened V by 5 bases and J by 5 bases, and 9 bases separated the two germline ends. The full variable domain, completed using reference TRBV7-2 and TRBJ2-5, is GAGVSQSPSNKVTEKGKDVELRCDPISGHTALYWYRQSLGQGLEFLIYFQGNSAPDKSGLPSDRFSAERTGGSVSTLTIQRTQQEDSAVYLCASSPPGETQYFGPGTRLLVL.

The genes are TRBV6-5 and TRBJ1-3; D might be TRBD1 (5 bases). The CDR3 is 14 amino acids. V lost 4 bases to trimming and J lost 0 bases, with 7 bases between them. Germline lookup yields CDR1 MNHEY and CDR2 SVGAGI. CDR3 nucleotide sequence: TGTGCCAGCAGTTCTCAGGGCTCTGGAAACACCATATATTTT. It encodes CASSSQGSGNTIYF.

The J gene is TRBJ2-1, the V gene TRBV4-1, with a tentative D call TRBD2 (6 bases). The CDR3 sequence is 14 residues long. Trimming took off 4 bases at V and 8 bases at J, with 15 bases between the two ends. Per germline, CDR1 MGHRA and CDR2 YSYEKL. CDR3 region: CASSPVGGSDEQFF. CDR3 DNA: TGCGCCAGCAGCCCGGTGGGGGGTTCCGATGAGCAGTTCTTC.

The chain carries TRBV7-2 and TRBJ1-5, with a weak D call TRBD1 (6 bases). From germline, CDR1 is SGHTA and CDR2 FQGNSA. Trimming cost V 1 base and J 7 bases, with 11 bases left between them. This CDR3 has 14 amino acids. CDR3 protein: CASSLVAGEQPQHF. CDR3 DNA: TGTGCCAGCAGCTTAGTTGCAGGGGAGCAGCCCCAGCATTTT. Variable domain in full (rest from reference TRBV7-2 and TRBJ1-5): GAGVSQSPSNKVTEKGKDVELRCDPISGHTALYWYRQSLGQGLEFLIYFQGNSAPDKSGLPSDRFSAERTGGSVSTLTIQRTQQEDSAVYLCASSLVAGEQPQHFGDGTRLSIL.

The chain carries TRBV11-1 and TRBJ2-3; 12 positions agree with TRBD1. Trimming cost V 5 bases and J 5 bases; bases outside gene matches: 5. The CDR3 totals 15 residues. Germline CDR1 reads SGHAT; CDR2 reads FQDESV (reference sequence). The CDR3 protein is CASSTGQGAKDTQYF. Written as DNA, the CDR3 is TGTGCCAGCAGCACGGGACAGGGGGCGAAAGATACGCAGTATTTT.

This chain joins TRBV13 and TRBJ2-7, with 7 bases matching TRBD1. V shed 0 bases, J shed 4 bases, and the junction held 3 bases outside the gene matches. The length of the CDR3 is 14 residues. Germline CDR1 is PRHDT and CDR2 is FYEKMQ (reference sequence). The CDR3 spells CASSLGFRGYEQYF. In DNA form, the CDR3 reads TGTGCCAGCAGCTTAGGTTTCAGGGGGTACGAGCAGTACTTC.